These T cell receptor beta chains were read from a single sample in a study of cytomegalovirus exposure and HLA in healthy donors. Clones were sequenced by immunoSEQ multiplex PCR, and TCRdb holds only the in-frame ones, with some missing. Of 150,000 to 200,000 clones listed, around 80% were seen once; the top ten hold 1.5% to 2%. The sample consisted of PBMCs. The receptor source for this set is a man between 18 and 29 years old in good health and CMV-seronegative. The CDR3 runs from the conserved cysteine through the conserved F or W. Each record gives: D gene, CDR3 length, V gene, J gene, clone size, CDR3 DNA, CDR3 protein. D genes are given only for firm matches. Some rows mark clone size as missing; the rest say once, few, many or name a class of expanded clone.

TRBD1	15	TRBV18	TRBJ1-2	NA	TGTGCCAGCTCACCAGCTTGGGGGACAGGGCTGGGCTACACCTTC	CASSPAWGTGLGYTF
TRBD1	15	TRBV5-1	TRBJ1-5	NA	TGCGCCAGCAGCCCGGGACAGCTTAGCAATCAGCCCCAGCATTTT	CASSPGQLSNQPQHF
TRBD1	16	TRBV6-5	TRBJ1-1	NA	TGTGCCAGCAGTTACTCGTGGACAGGGAGGAACACTGAAGCTTTCTTT	CASSYSWTGRNTEAFF
NA	14	TRBV7-8	TRBJ1-5	NA	TGTGCCAGCAGCTTGAGACAAAACAATCAGCCCCAGCATTTT	CASSLRQNNQPQHF
TRBD1	13	TRBV7-2	TRBJ1-1	few	TGTGCCAGCAGCTTTGGTTACAGGGGTGAAGCTTTCTTT	CASSFGYRGEAFF
TRBD2	15	TRBV6-6	TRBJ2-1	NA	TGTGCCAGCACCAAAGGGCGGGAGGGCCGGAATGAGCAGTTCTTC	CASTKGREGRNEQFF
TRBD2	15	TRBV11-3	TRBJ2-1	NA	TGTGCCAGCAGCTTAGCTCTAGCGGGACCGTCTGAGCAGTTCTTC	CASSLALAGPSEQFF
TRBD1	15	TRBV7-9	TRBJ1-1	NA	TGTGCCAGCAGCTTGGGACAGGGGGTAAACACTGAAGCTTTCTTT	CASSLGQGVNTEAFF
TRBD1	12	TRBV6-6	TRBJ1-2	NA	TGTGCCAGCGGGACAGGGGCCTATGGCTACACCTTC	CASGTGAYGYTF
TRBD2	16	TRBV19	TRBJ2-1	NA	TGTGCCAGTAGTCCGCAAGCGGGAGTAATCGACAATGAGCAGTTCTTC	CASSPQAGVIDNEQFF
NA	13	TRBV7-3	TRBJ2-3	NA	TGTGCCAGCAGCTTAACGCGGTTAGATACGCAGTATTTT	CASSLTRLDTQYF
NA	15	TRBV6-5	TRBJ1-5	few	TGTGCCAGCATCCAGGGGCTTGTCCCTGGTCAGCCCCAGCATTTT	CASIQGLVPGQPQHF
NA	16	TRBV7-9	TRBJ1-1	NA	TGTTCCAGCAGCTTAGATCTCGGGCCAGGGTCTAAGGAGGCTTTCTTT	CSSSLDLGPGSKEAFF
NA	14	TRBV6-1	TRBJ1-1	NA	TGTGCCAGCAGTCTAAGACAGTCGCCAGTGGGAGCTTTCTTT	CASSLRQSPVGAFF
TRBD2	14	TRBV5-1	TRBJ2-7	NA	TGCGCCAGCTGTCTAGCGGGGGGTTCCTACGAGCAGTACTTC	CASCLAGGSYEQYF
NA	13	TRBV9	TRBJ1-5	NA	TGTGCCAGCAGCGTAGGGGGGGGGCAGCCCCAGCATTTT	CASSVGGGQPQHF
NA	13	TRBV28	TRBJ2-7	few	TGTGCCAGCAGTTTACATACTTTTTCCGAGCAGTACTTC	CASSLHTFSEQYF
TRBD1	16	TRBV9	TRBJ1-1	NA	TGTGCCAGCAGCGCCGACCGGGACAGATTGAACACTGAAGCTTTCTTT	CASSADRDRLNTEAFF
TRBD2	16	TRBV11-2	TRBJ2-7	NA	TGTGCCAGCAGCTTAGTAAGCGGACTAGCGGCCTACGAGCAGTACTTC	CASSLVSGLAAYEQYF
TRBD1	15	TRBV9	TRBJ1-2	NA	TGTGCCAGCAGTGATGGGACAGGGGCTAACTATGGCTACACCTTC	CASSDGTGANYGYTF
NA	14	TRBV28	TRBJ2-7	NA	TGTGCCAGCAGTTTATTCCGAATTCCTTACGAGCAGTACTTC	CASSLFRIPYEQYF
NA	15	TRBV10-2	TRBJ1-3	few	TGCGCCAGCAGTGTGACAGCCTCAACTGGAAACACCATATATTTT	CASSVTASTGNTIYF
NA	15	TRBV4-1	TRBJ1-3	NA	TGCGCCAGCAGCCAAGAGGGGGGGGTGGGAAACACCATATATTTT	CASSQEGGVGNTIYF
NA	17	TRBV7-9	TRBJ1-2	NA	TGTGCCAGCAGCTCCGCGGGGGGACTCGAGGGCGTCGGTGGCTACACCTTC	CASSSAGGLEGVGGYTF
NA	15	TRBV5-8	TRBJ2-6	NA	TGTGCCAGCAGCTATGGGAGCTCTGGGGCCAACGTCCTGACTTTC	CASSYGSSGANVLTF
NA	16	TRBV28	TRBJ2-7	few	TGTGCCAGCAGCCAAGGGGGGGGCGGAGATAATACGAAGCAGTACTTC	CASSQGGGGDNTKQYF
TRBD2	16	TRBV6-6	TRBJ2-3	NA	TGTGCCAGCAGTTCAAGACTAGCGGAAGACACAGATACGCAGTATTTT	CASSSRLAEDTDTQYF
TRBD1	14	TRBV5-1	TRBJ1-5	NA	TGCGCCAGCAGCACTGGGACAGGTTATCAGCCCCAGCATTTT	CASSTGTGYQPQHF
TRBD1	15	TRBV7-3	TRBJ2-5	NA	TGTGCCAGCAGCTCCGGACAGGGGATTCAAGAGACCCAGTACTTC	CASSSGQGIQETQYF
NA	14	TRBV6-1	TRBJ1-1	NA	TGTGCCAGCAGGGGCACAGGGCCGAACACTGAAGCTTTCTTT	CASRGTGPNTEAFF
TRBD2	16	TRBV5-6	TRBJ2-3	NA	TGTGCCAGCAGCCGTCCTACTAGCGGGGGGGTGGATACGCAGTATTTT	CASSRPTSGGVDTQYF
TRBD1	18	TRBV27	TRBJ1-1	NA	TGTGCCAGCAGGCGTATGGGGACAGCCGTTGGACAAAACACTGAAGCTTTCTTT	CASRRMGTAVGQNTEAFF
NA	13	TRBV9	TRBJ1-4	once	TGTGCCAGCAGCCTAAGCGGTCCTACAAAACTGTTTTTT	CASSLSGPTKLFF
NA	14	TRBV7-3	TRBJ1-2	NA	TGTGCCAGCACCACTGGGGGGGGCGACTATGGCTACACCTTC	CASTTGGGDYGYTF
NA	12	TRBV6-5	TRBJ1-2	NA	TGTGCCAGCAGCACGCGCGGTTCTGGCTACACCTTC	CASSTRGSGYTF
TRBD2	11	TRBV5-4	TRBJ2-1	NA	TGTGCCAGCAGCCCGGGGGGGCTACTGTTCTTC	CASSPGGLLFF
NA	12	TRBV19	TRBJ1-2	NA	TGTGCCAGTATGGCAGGGGACTATGGCTACACCTTC	CASMAGDYGYTF
NA	12	TRBV18	TRBJ1-3	NA	TGTGCCAGCTCCCACACCGGGGACACCATATATTTT	CASSHTGDTIYF
TRBD2	17	TRBV19	TRBJ2-2	NA	TGTGCCAGTAGTCCCTTCGCTAGCGGGAGGGCCGTCGGGGAGCTGTTTTTT	CASSPFASGRAVGELFF
TRBD2	14	TRBV25-1	TRBJ2-2	NA	TGTGCCAGCAGAGTAAGCGGGAAAGCCGGGGAGCTGTTTTTT	CASRVSGKAGELFF
NA	13	TRBV5-1	TRBJ2-7	NA	TGCGCCAGCAGTTTCGACGGAGCCTACGAGCAGTACTTC	CASSFDGAYEQYF
TRBD2	16	TRBV5-4	TRBJ2-5	NA	TGTGCCAGCAGCTTAGGTAGCGGGATAGACCAAGAGACCCAGTACTTC	CASSLGSGIDQETQYF
TRBD2	14	TRBV6-4	TRBJ2-3	NA	TGTGCCAGCAGTGAGGCTAGCGGGAGTCATACGCAGTATTTT	CASSEASGSHTQYF
TRBD1	13	TRBV5-1	TRBJ1-1	once	TGCGCCAGCAGCTGGGGGGACAGGGGAGAAGCTTTCTTT	CASSWGDRGEAFF